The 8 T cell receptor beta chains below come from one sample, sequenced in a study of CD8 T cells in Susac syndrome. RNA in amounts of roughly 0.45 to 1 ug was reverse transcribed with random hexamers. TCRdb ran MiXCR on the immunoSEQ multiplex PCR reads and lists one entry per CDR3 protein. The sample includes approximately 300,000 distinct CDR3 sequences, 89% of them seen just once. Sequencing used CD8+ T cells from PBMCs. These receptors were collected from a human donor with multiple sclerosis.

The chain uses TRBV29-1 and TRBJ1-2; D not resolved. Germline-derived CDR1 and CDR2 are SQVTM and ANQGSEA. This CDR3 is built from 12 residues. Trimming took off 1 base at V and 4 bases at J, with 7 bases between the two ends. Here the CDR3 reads CSVEGRSYGYTF. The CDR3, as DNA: TGCAGCGTTGAAGGACGGAGCTATGGCTACACCTTC.

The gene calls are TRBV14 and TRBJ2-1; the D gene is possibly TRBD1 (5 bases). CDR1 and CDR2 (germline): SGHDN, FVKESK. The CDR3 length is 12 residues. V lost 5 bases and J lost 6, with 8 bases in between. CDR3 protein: CASSGASNEQFF. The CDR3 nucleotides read TGTGCCAGCAGCGGGGCTTCCAATGAGCAGTTCTTC.

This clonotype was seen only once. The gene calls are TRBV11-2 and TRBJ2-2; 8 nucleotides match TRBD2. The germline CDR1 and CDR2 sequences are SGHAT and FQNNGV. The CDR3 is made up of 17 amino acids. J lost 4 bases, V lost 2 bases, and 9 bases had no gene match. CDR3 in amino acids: CASSLKRAGAFTGELFF. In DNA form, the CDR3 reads TGTGCCAGCAGCTTAAAACGAGCGGGAGCGTTCACCGGGGAGCTGTTTTTT.

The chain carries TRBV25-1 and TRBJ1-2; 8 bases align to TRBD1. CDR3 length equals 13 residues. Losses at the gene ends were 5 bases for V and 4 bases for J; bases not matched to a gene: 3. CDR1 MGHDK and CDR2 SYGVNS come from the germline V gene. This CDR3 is CASSRGTGYGYTF. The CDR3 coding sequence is TGTGCCAGCAGTCGAGGGACAGGCTATGGCTACACCTTC.

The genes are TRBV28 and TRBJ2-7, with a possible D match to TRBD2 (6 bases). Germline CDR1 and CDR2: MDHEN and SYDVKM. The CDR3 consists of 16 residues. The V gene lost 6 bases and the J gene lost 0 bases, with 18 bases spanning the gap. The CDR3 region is CASSHPRERFSYEQYF. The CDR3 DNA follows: TGTGCCAGCAGCCATCCCCGGGAGCGTTTCTCCTACGAGCAGTACTTC. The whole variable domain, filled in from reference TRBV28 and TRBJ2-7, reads DVKVTQSSRYLVKRTGEKVFLECVQDMDHENMFWYRQDPGLGLRLIYFSYDVKMKEKGDIPEGYSVSREKKERFSLILESASTNQTSMYLCASSHPRERFSYEQYFGPGTRLTVT.

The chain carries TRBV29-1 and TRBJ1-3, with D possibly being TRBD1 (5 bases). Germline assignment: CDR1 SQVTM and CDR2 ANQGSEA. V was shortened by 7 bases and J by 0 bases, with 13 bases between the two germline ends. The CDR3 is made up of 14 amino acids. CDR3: CSGQWPSSGNTIYF. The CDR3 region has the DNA TGCAGCGGACAGTGGCCTAGCTCTGGAAACACCATATATTTT.

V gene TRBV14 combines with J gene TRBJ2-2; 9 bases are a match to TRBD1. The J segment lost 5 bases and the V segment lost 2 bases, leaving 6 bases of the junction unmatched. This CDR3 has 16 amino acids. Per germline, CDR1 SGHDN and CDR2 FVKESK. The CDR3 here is CASSQPKGQGTGELFF. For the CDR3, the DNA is TGTGCCAGCAGCCAACCTAAAGGACAGGGGACCGGGGAGCTGTTTTTT.

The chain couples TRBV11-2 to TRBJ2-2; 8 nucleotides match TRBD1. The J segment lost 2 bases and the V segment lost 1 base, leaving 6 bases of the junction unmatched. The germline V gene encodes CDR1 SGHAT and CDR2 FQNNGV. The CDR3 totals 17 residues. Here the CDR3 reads CASSLVPGGVNTGELFF. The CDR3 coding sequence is TGTGCCAGCAGCTTAGTCCCAGGGGGCGTTAACACCGGGGAGCTGTTTTTT.